These 23 T cell receptor beta chains share one sample of origin, sequenced in a study of blood T cell repertoires in COVID-19. The repertoire was sequenced with immunoSEQ multiplex PCR; TCRdb's copy has only in-frame clones and lacks some. The repertoire holds around 240,000 clones, with 70% to 90% as singletons. The specimen sequenced was peripheral blood. These receptors originate from a woman aged 25 to 39 who had recovered from COVID-19.

In its sample, this clone was seen a few times. The genes are TRBV5-1 and TRBJ1-3; a weak D match, TRBD1 (5 bases). Looked up from germline, CDR1 is SGHRS and CDR2 is YFSETQ. V was shortened by 5 bases and J by 0 bases, with 9 bases between the two germline ends. The CDR3 covers 14 residues. The CDR3: CASRDTSSGNTIYF. Written as DNA, the CDR3 is TGCGCCAGCAGGGACACTTCCTCTGGAAACACCATATATTTT.

The chain joins TRBV6-5 to TRBJ1-6; 9 positions agree with TRBD1. Germline values: CDR1 MNHEY, CDR2 SVGAGI. The CDR3 has 15 residues. The V segment lost 7 bases and the J segment 6 bases; nucleotides outside the gene matches: 7. The CDR3: CASMETGGFNSPLHF. In DNA form, the CDR3 reads TGTGCCAGCATGGAGACAGGGGGTTTTAATTCACCCCTCCACTTT.

This chain uses TRBV7-2 with TRBJ2-5, with D perhaps TRBD1 (6 bases). The CDR3 consists of 15 residues. V gave up 6 bases and J gave up 1 base, with 15 bases separating them. Looked up from germline, CDR1 is SGHTA and CDR2 is FQGNSA. CDR3 in amino acids: CASRPDRTVQETQYF. As DNA, the CDR3 is TGTGCCAGCAGACCCGACAGGACCGTCCAAGAGACCCAGTACTTC.

DNA for the CDR3: TGTGCCAGCAGCAAACGTGGGGCAGGGAACAATGAGCAGTTCTTC. Protein: CASSKRGAGNNEQFF. V usage is TRBV7-9 and J usage is TRBJ2-1; TRBD1 is a possible D gene (5 bases). The ends were cut back, 5 bases at V and 5 bases at J, with 16 bases in the middle. Germline CDR1 reads SEHNR; CDR2 reads FQNEAQ (reference sequence). The CDR3 contains 15 residues.

The rearrangement links TRBV5-6 to TRBJ1-6; D possibly corresponds to TRBD1 (5 bases). The CDR3 runs to 15 residues. Trimming cost V 4 bases and J 7 bases, with 15 bases left between them. Germline V lookup: CDR1 SGHDT, CDR2 YYEEEE. The CDR3 reads CASSGPGDRNSPLHF. The CDR3, as DNA: TGTGCCAGCAGCGGGCCGGGGGATAGGAATTCACCCCTCCACTTT.

The chain combines TRBV7-8 with TRBJ2-5, with 8 positions matching TRBD2. V shed 7 bases, J shed 5 bases, and the junction held 9 bases outside the gene matches. CDR1 and CDR2 (germline): SGHVS, FQNEAQ. The CDR3 contains 14 residues. The CDR3 region is CASNPSGFGETQYF. The CDR3 DNA is TGTGCCAGCAACCCTAGCGGGTTTGGTGAGACCCAGTACTTC.

V and J are TRBV15 and TRBJ2-2, with 8 bases aligning to TRBD1. J lost 5 bases, V lost 4 bases, and 9 bases had no gene match. The CDR3 spans 16 residues. Germline CDR1 is LNHNV and CDR2 is YYDKDF (reference sequence). CDR3 coding DNA: TGTGCCACCAGCAACAGACAGGGGCGATATACCGGGGAGCTGTTTTTT. The encoded protein is CATSNRQGRYTGELFF.

The chain carries TRBV4-2 and TRBJ2-2; 8 bases match TRBD2. The germline V gene encodes CDR1 LGHNA and CDR2 YNFKEQ. The CDR3 is made up of 15 amino acids. V lost 0 bases to trimming and J lost 6 bases; unmatched junction nucleotides: 3. CDR3 DNA sequence: TGTGCCAGCAGCCAAGAAGGGACTAGAGCCGGGGAGCTGTTTTTT. This sequence encodes CASSQEGTRAGELFF.

The chain carries TRBV7-8 and TRBJ1-4; tentatively, D is TRBD1 (6 bases). With 2 bases removed from V and 5 bases from J, the gap between germline ends came to 15 bases. CDR3 length: 16 residues. Germline V gene sequence: CDR1 SGHVS, CDR2 FQNEAQ. CDR3 residues: CASSLPVGGRNEKLFF. DNA for the CDR3: TGTGCCAGCAGCTTACCAGTAGGGGGAAGAAATGAAAAACTGTTTTTT.

The CDR3 DNA is TGCGCCAGCAGCCTCGGGTCTTCCGGAAACACCATATATTTT. This gives the protein CASSLGSSGNTIYF. The chain combines TRBV5-1 with TRBJ1-3, with D unclear. Per germline, CDR1 SGHRS and CDR2 YFSETQ. The CDR3 extends over 14 amino acids. With 4 bases removed from V and 4 bases from J, the gap between germline ends came to 12 bases.

This chain links TRBV18 with TRBJ2-2; D uncertain. The CDR3 has 14 amino acids. The V and J ends lost 3 bases and 1 base respectively, with 6 bases between them. Germline-derived CDR1 and CDR2 are KGHSH and LQKENI. CDR3 residues: CASSPVGNTGELFF. The DNA of the CDR3 is TGTGCCAGCTCACCTGTCGGGAACACCGGGGAGCTGTTTTTT. The whole variable domain, remainder taken from reference TRBV18 and TRBJ2-2, is NAGVMQNPRHLVRRRGQEARLRCSPMKGHSHVYWYRQLPEEGLKFMVYLQKENIIDESGMPKERFSAEFPKEGPSILRIQQVVRGDSAAYFCASSPVGNTGELFFGEGSRLTVL.

This clone was seen a handful of times. The chain joins TRBV6-5 to TRBJ1-6; 10 nucleotides match TRBD1. This CDR3 contains 16 residues. Germline loops: CDR1 MNHEY, CDR2 SVGAGI. Trimming cost V 4 bases and J 4 bases; bases outside gene matches: 4. The CDR3 loop reads CASSWTGGDYNSPLHF. The CDR3 coding sequence is TGTGCCAGCAGTTGGACAGGGGGTGATTATAATTCACCCCTCCACTTT.

The rearrangement joins TRBV2 to TRBJ2-3, with D perhaps TRBD2 (5 bases). The germline V and J ends were trimmed by 3 bases and 4 bases, with 14 bases remaining between them. The CDR3 has 15 amino acids. CDR1 is SNHLY, CDR2 FYNNEI, per germline. As DNA, the CDR3 is TGTGCCAGCAGTGATGTGGACTCGGCGGCAGATACGCAGTATTTT. It is translated as CASSDVDSAADTQYF.

This clone has just a few counts. The chain employs TRBV3-1 (or the pseudogene TRBV3-2) and TRBJ1-5; D remains ambiguous. The germline V and J ends were trimmed by 0 bases and 0 bases, with 6 bases remaining between them. Germline assignment: CDR1 LGHDT and CDR2 YNNKEL (reference sequence). The CDR3 has 15 amino acids. Written as DNA, the CDR3 is TGTGCCAGCAGCCAAGATGTGTATAGCAATCAGCCCCAGCATTTT. Translated, it gives CASSQDVYSNQPQHF.

The genes are TRBV3-1 (or the pseudogene TRBV3-2) and TRBJ2-1, with D maybe TRBD2 (6 bases). Germline V lookup: CDR1 LGHDT, CDR2 YNNKEL (reference sequence). The CDR3 runs to 13 residues. The V end lost 4 bases, the J end lost 6 bases, and 10 bases lay between the germline ends. CDR3 region: CASSLGTVNEQFF. Written as DNA, the CDR3 is TGTGCCAGCAGCCTCGGGACTGTCAATGAGCAGTTCTTC.

The chain combines TRBV29-1 with TRBJ1-2; D remains unclear. Germline assignment: CDR1 SQVTM and CDR2 ANQGSEA. Trimming took off 0 bases at V and 2 bases at J, with 13 bases between the two ends. The CDR3 sequence is 15 residues long. The DNA for the CDR3 is TGCAGCGTTGAAGAGTTAGGAGACGGAAACTATGGCTACACCTTC. It encodes CSVEELGDGNYGYTF.

This chain uses TRBV10-3 with TRBJ1-1; 8 bases align to TRBD1. V gave up 6 bases and J gave up 1 base; unmatched junction bases: 1. Germline CDR1 reads ENHRY; CDR2 reads SYGVKD. The CDR3 is made up of 13 amino acids. CDR3 DNA: TGTGCCATCAGGGGGACAGGGAACACTGAAGCTTTCTTT. Residues: CAIRGTGNTEAFF.

In this sample, this clone turned up once. The chain is built from TRBV6-1 and TRBJ1-2; tentatively, D is TRBD1 (5 bases). Germline V gene sequence: CDR1 MNHNS, CDR2 SASEGT. V lost 2 bases, J lost 4 bases, and 14 bases lay in between. The CDR3 spans 15 residues. The CDR3 DNA sequence: TGTGCCAGCAGTGAACAAGGTGGCAGGGCCTATGGCTACACCTTC. Its protein is CASSEQGGRAYGYTF.

The V call is TRBV13, the J call TRBJ2-7, with a tentative D call TRBD1 (5 bases). Germline loops: CDR1 PRHDT, CDR2 FYEKMQ (reference sequence). The length of the CDR3 is 14 residues. The V gene lost 1 base and the J gene lost 2 bases, with 9 bases spanning the gap. The CDR3 loop is CASSLDTGPYEQYF. CDR3 bases: TGTGCCAGCAGCTTAGATACAGGACCCTACGAGCAGTACTTC.

The V call is TRBV7-8, the J call TRBJ2-1, with TRBD1 matching over 10 bases. From germline, CDR1 is SGHVS and CDR2 FQNEAQ. Trimming cost V 4 bases and J 4 bases; bases outside gene matches: 4. The length of the CDR3 is 15 residues. CDR3 region: CASSSGTGEYNEQFF. CDR3 coding DNA: TGTGCCAGCAGCTCCGGGACAGGGGAATACAATGAGCAGTTCTTC.

This clone was recorded once. The V gene is TRBV3-1 (or the pseudogene TRBV3-2), the J gene TRBJ2-5; TRBD2 aligns across 9 bases. This CDR3 contains 16 residues. V was clipped by 4 bases and J by 5 bases; unmatched bases: 11. CDR1 is LGHDT and CDR2 is YNNKEL in the germline V gene (reference sequence). The CDR3 reads CASSLSGLALRETQYF. CDR3 DNA: TGTGCCAGCAGCCTCTCGGGACTAGCTTTGCGGGAGACCCAGTACTTC.

As DNA, the CDR3 is TGTGCTAGTGGTCCAGACAGGGGCAATGAGCAGTTCTTC. This translates into CASGPDRGNEQFF. The chain uses TRBV12-5 and TRBJ2-1; TRBD1 matches 8 bases. Per germline, CDR1 LGHNT and CDR2 FRNRAP. The CDR3 is 13 residues long. V shed 5 bases, J shed 6 bases, and the junction held 3 bases outside the gene matches.

The chain has TRBV9 and TRBJ1-3; a weak D match, TRBD1 (6 bases). CDR1 and CDR2 from the germline V gene are SGDLS and YYNGEE. V was clipped by 0 bases and J by 4 bases, with 20 bases between them. This CDR3 is 18 amino acids long. CDR3 coding DNA: TGTGCCAGCAGCGTAGCTTTACAGGGTACCCCAGCGGGAAACACCATATATTTT. Protein: CASSVALQGTPAGNTIYF. Based on the CDR3 plus reference TRBV9 and TRBJ1-3, the full variable domain is DSGVTQTPKHLITATGQRVTLRCSPRSGDLSVYWYQQSLDQGLQFLIQYYNGEERAKGNILERFSAQQFPDLHSELNLSSLELGDSALYFCASSVALQGTPAGNTIYFGEGSWLTVV.